This T cell receptor beta chain was sequenced for a study of cytomegalovirus exposure and HLA in healthy donors. PCR involved 60 Vbeta and 13 Jbeta primers. Sequenced by immunoSEQ multiplex PCR; TCRdb stores in-frame clones only, minus some. The table has about 100,000 clones, around 80% seen once; the top ten hold just over 0.75%. Unmatched junction bases numbered 9, after V lost 1 base and J lost 8 bases. Germline loops: CDR1 SGHDT, CDR2 YYEEEE. CDR3 size: 15 residues. Unrecorded immune exposures were likely, despite nominal health at sampling. This TCR was sampled from an older woman in good health and CMV-seronegative. Specimen: PBMCs. This chain connects TRBV5-6 to TRBJ2-1; TRBD2 matches 7 bases. The CDR3 loop reads CASSLNLGGSDEQFF. As DNA, the CDR3 is TGTGCCAGCAGCTTGAATCTAGGCGGGAGCGATGAGCAGTTCTTC.